These 20 T cell receptor beta chains share one sample of origin, sequenced in a study of blood T cell repertoires in COVID-19. Data came from immunoSEQ multiplex PCR; TCRdb stores just in-frame clones and leaves some out. The data contain about 280,000 clones, about nine tenths of them singletons. Material for sequencing was peripheral blood. The receptors originated from a man aged 45-65 years with acute or convalescent COVID-19.

The V gene is TRBV7-9, the J gene TRBJ2-4, with 7 bases matching TRBD2. Germline assignment: CDR1 SEHNR and CDR2 FQNEAQ (reference sequence). The CDR3 loop spans 14 amino acids. CDR3 region: CASGEDLAKNIQYF. The CDR3, as DNA: TGTGCAAGCGGGGAGGACCTAGCCAAAAACATTCAGTACTTC.

The chain combines TRBV7-9 with TRBJ2-2, with a possible D match to TRBD1 (6 bases). V was shortened by 5 bases and J by 5 bases, with 15 bases between the two germline ends. Per germline, CDR1 SEHNR and CDR2 FQNEAQ (reference sequence). The CDR3 has 15 residues. As DNA, the CDR3 is TGTGCCAGCAGCGGACCCCAGGGGTTAACCGGGGAGCTGTTTTTT. Its protein is CASSGPQGLTGELFF.

This sequence joins TRBV2 and TRBJ1-2, with 12 bases aligning to TRBD1. The CDR3 is made up of 14 amino acids. Unmatched junction bases numbered 5, after V lost 4 bases and J lost 8 bases. From germline, CDR1 is SNHLY and CDR2 FYNNEI. CDR3: CASSGDRGQRGYTF. The CDR3 region has the DNA TGTGCCAGCAGTGGGGACAGGGGGCAGAGAGGCTACACCTTC.

The rearrangement uses TRBV18 and TRBJ1-1, with 9 bases lining up with TRBD1. Trimming removed 6 bases from V and 8 bases from J; junction bases left unmatched: 10. The V gene's germline CDR1 is KGHSH and CDR2 LQKENI. CDR3 size: 14 residues. This CDR3 is CASSLQGAMREAFF. In DNA form, the CDR3 reads TGTGCCAGCTCGTTACAGGGGGCTATGCGAGAAGCTTTCTTT.

V is TRBV9 and J is TRBJ2-6; no definite D call. This CDR3 contains 15 residues. V lost 1 base and J lost 3, with 8 bases in between. Germline V lookup: CDR1 SGDLS, CDR2 YYNGEE. The DNA for the CDR3 is TGTGCCAGCAGCGTATTAATCAGTGGGGCCAACGTCCTGACTTTC. Protein: CASSVLISGANVLTF.

This clone was detected only once. This chain links TRBV5-4 with TRBJ1-3; 8 bases fit TRBD1. V shed 4 bases and J 3 bases; nucleotides not matched to a gene: 12. The germline CDR1 and CDR2 sequences are SGHNT and YYREEE (reference sequence). This CDR3 contains 17 residues. This CDR3 is CASSPGQGLYGGNTIYF. As DNA, the CDR3 is TGTGCCAGCAGCCCCGGACAGGGTCTATATGGTGGAAACACCATATATTTT.

This sequence joins TRBV19 and TRBJ2-5; D is ambiguous. The V end lost 11 bases, the J end lost 0 bases, and 13 bases lay between the germline ends. The germline V gene has CDR1 LNHDA and CDR2 SQIVND (reference sequence). CDR3 length: 13 amino acids. The CDR3 DNA reads TGTGCCTCCCGGTATTCGGACCAAGAGACCCAGTACTTC. Protein sequence: CASRYSDQETQYF.

The chain joins TRBV3-1 (or the pseudogene TRBV3-2) to TRBJ1-5, with D tentatively TRBD1 (6 bases). Germline values: CDR1 LGHDT, CDR2 YNNKEL (reference sequence). Trimming took 4 bases from V and 0 from J, leaving 13 bases between them. The CDR3 is made up of 16 amino acids. In DNA, the CDR3 is TGTGCCAGCAGCCGGGGACACATCAATAGCAATCAGCCCCAGCATTTT. This translates into CASSRGHINSNQPQHF.

The J gene is TRBJ2-5, the V gene TRBV7-2; D not certain. CDR3 length: 11 residues. V lost 3 bases and J 5 bases, leaving 4 bases between the germline ends. Germline loops: CDR1 SGHTA, CDR2 FQGNSA. In nucleotides, the CDR3 is TGTGCCAGCAGCTTTCATGAGACCCAGTACTTC. Its protein product is CASSFHETQYF.

The chain links TRBV7-3 to TRBJ2-2, with D perhaps TRBD2 (5 bases). Trimming cost V 1 base and J 5 bases, with 11 bases left between them. This CDR3 spans 15 amino acids. Looked up from germline, CDR1 is SGHTA and CDR2 is FQGTGA. The CDR3 region has the DNA TGTGCCAGCAGCTTAAGAGGAGGAGAGACCGGGGAGCTGTTTTTT. Protein product: CASSLRGGETGELFF.

The rearrangement joins TRBV16 to TRBJ2-7; D unresolved. V was pared by 4 bases and J by 1 base, with 11 bases between. The CDR3 contains 14 residues. Germline V lookup: CDR1 KGHSY, CDR2 FQNENV. The DNA of the CDR3 is TGTGCCAGCAGCCGCCAGGTTAATTCCTACGAGCAGTACTTC. This gives the protein CASSRQVNSYEQYF.

The genes are TRBV25-1 and TRBJ2-6, with unresolved D. The V gene's germline CDR1 is MGHDK and CDR2 SYGVNS. The CDR3 covers 14 residues. V lost 5 bases and J 2 bases, leaving 7 bases between the germline ends. The CDR3 loop is CASSQAAGANVLTF. As DNA, the CDR3 is TGTGCCAGCAGTCAGGCAGCTGGGGCCAACGTCCTGACTTTC.

The J gene is TRBJ2-1, the V gene TRBV5-1; TRBD2 agrees at 11 bases. Germline values: CDR1 SGHRS, CDR2 YFSETQ. The CDR3 loop spans 17 amino acids. V lost 4 bases to trimming and J lost 6 bases; unmatched junction nucleotides: 12. CDR3 bases: TGCGCCAGCAGCCAGACTAGCGGGGCTAACCAACTCAATGAGCAGTTCTTC. Encoded protein: CASSQTSGANQLNEQFF.

The chain links TRBV5-1 to TRBJ1-2; 10 bases are shared with TRBD1. CDR3 length: 17 residues. Germline CDR1 and CDR2: SGHRS and YFSETQ. The ends lost 0 bases at V and 8 bases at J; junction bases unmatched: 13. Written as DNA, the CDR3 is TGCGCCAGCAGCTTGGTTCCGGGACAGGGGAGGGCCAGGGGCTACACCTTC. This encodes CASSLVPGQGRARGYTF. The variable domain in full, completed from reference TRBV5-1 and TRBJ1-2, reads KAGVTQTPRYLIKTRGQQVTLSCSPISGHRSVSWYQQTPGQGLQFLFEYFSETQRNKGNFPGRFSGRQFSNSRSEMNVSTLELGDSALYLCASSLVPGQGRARGYTFGSGTRLTVV.

This rearrangement joins TRBV13 to TRBJ2-6, with 7 bases fitting TRBD1. CDR1 is PRHDT and CDR2 is FYEKMQ in the germline V gene (reference sequence). V trimming: 5 bases; J trimming: 8 bases; junction bases outside the gene matches: 6. CDR3 length: 14 residues. The CDR3 reads CASSPRDRTNVLTF. The CDR3 DNA reads TGTGCCAGCAGCCCCCGGGACAGAACCAACGTCCTGACTTTC. The whole variable domain, remainder taken from reference TRBV13 and TRBJ2-6, is AAGVIQSPRHLIKEKRETATLKCYPIPRHDTVYWYQQGPGQDPQFLISFYEKMQSDKGSIPDRFSAQQFSDYHSELNMSSLELGDSALYFCASSPRDRTNVLTFGAGSRLTVL.

Regarding this clone: This specimen includes other DNA sequences encoding the same CDR3. CDR3 residues: CASSSPGQGAYNEQFF. The CDR3 region has the DNA TGTGCCAGCAGCTCTCCGGGACAGGGGGCGTATAATGAGCAGTTCTTC. V usage is TRBV5-4 and J usage is TRBJ2-1, with 12 nucleotides matching TRBD1. V lost 3 bases and J lost 7; bases outside the gene matches: 8. The germline V gene encodes CDR1 SGHNT and CDR2 YYREEE (reference sequence). The CDR3 runs 16 residues.

The CDR3: CATTRRRGSTDTQYF. CDR3 coding DNA: TGTGCCACCACCAGGCGGCGGGGAAGCACAGATACGCAGTATTTT. The V and J genes are TRBV6-5 and TRBJ2-3; a possible D gene is TRBD2 (6 bases). Germline V gene sequence: CDR1 MNHEY, CDR2 SVGAGI. V lost 10 bases to trimming and J lost 0 bases, with 17 bases between them. The CDR3 is 15 amino acids.

This clone was detected only once. This chain links TRBV7-3 with TRBJ1-6; the D gene is possibly TRBD1 (5 bases). Germline CDR1 reads SGHTA; CDR2 reads FQGTGA. Trimming took off 2 bases at V and 7 bases at J, with 12 bases between the two ends. CDR3 size: 15 residues. Here the CDR3 DNA reads TGTGCCAGCAGCTTACTGCAGGGTGGCAATTCACCCCTCCACTTT. Amino acids: CASSLLQGGNSPLHF.

CDR3 loop: CASSHVESSPRGYTF. In DNA, the CDR3 is TGTGCCAGCAGCCACGTCGAGTCCTCCCCCCGGGGCTACACCTTC. This sequence joins TRBV3-1 (or the pseudogene TRBV3-2) and TRBJ1-2; D remains unclear. Trimming stripped 3 bases from V and 8 bases from J, with 19 bases between. The CDR3 loop spans 15 amino acids. Germline CDR1 and CDR2: LGHDT and YNNKEL (reference sequence).

This chain links TRBV6-5 with TRBJ1-2; TRBD1 might be the D (5 bases). Deletions cut 6 bases from V and 4 bases from J, with 15 bases between. This CDR3 region has 14 residues. CDR1 and CDR2 from the germline V gene are MNHEY and SVGAGI. For the CDR3, the DNA is TGTGCCAGCAGATCCCTCGGGGGTGGCTATGGCTACACCTTC. Its translation is CASRSLGGGYGYTF.